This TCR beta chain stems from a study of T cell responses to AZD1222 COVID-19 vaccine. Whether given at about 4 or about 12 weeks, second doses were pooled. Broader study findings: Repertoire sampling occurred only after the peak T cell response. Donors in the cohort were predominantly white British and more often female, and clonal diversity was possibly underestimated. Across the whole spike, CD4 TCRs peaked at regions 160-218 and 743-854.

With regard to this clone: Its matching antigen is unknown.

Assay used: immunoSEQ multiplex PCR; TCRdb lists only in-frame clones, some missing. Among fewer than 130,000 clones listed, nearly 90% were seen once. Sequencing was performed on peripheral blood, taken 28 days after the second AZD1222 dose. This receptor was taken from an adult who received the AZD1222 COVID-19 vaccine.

CDR3 coding DNA: TGTGCCAGTAGTATATCCACTGGGGGGCAGGACGAGCAGTACTTC. Protein: CASSISTGGQDEQYF. This rearrangement joins TRBV19 to TRBJ2-7; possibly TRBD1 or TRBD2 for D (6 bases each). There are 15 residues in the CDR3. Trimming removed 2 bases at V and 5 bases at J, with 16 bases between. CDR1 is LNHDA and CDR2 is SQIVND in the germline V gene (reference sequence).